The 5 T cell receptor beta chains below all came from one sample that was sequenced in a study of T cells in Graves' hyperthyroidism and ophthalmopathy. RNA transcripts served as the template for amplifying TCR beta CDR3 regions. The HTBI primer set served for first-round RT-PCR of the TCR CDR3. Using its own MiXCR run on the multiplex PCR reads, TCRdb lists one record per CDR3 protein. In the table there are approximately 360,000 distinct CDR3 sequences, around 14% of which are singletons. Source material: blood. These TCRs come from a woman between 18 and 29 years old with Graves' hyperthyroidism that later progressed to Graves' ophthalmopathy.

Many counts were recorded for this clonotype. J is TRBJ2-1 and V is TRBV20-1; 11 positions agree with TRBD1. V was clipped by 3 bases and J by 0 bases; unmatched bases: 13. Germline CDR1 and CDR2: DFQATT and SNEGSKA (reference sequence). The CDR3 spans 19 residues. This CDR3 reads CSARDRDRGFSRSYNEQFF. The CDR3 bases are TGCAGTGCTAGGGACCGGGACAGGGGGTTCTCCCGCTCCTACAATGAGCAGTTCTTC.

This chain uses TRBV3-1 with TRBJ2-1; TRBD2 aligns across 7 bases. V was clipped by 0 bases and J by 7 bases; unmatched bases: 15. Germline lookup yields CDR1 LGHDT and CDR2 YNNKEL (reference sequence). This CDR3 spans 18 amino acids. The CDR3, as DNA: TGTGCCAGCAGCCAAGATCCGAGCGGGACCCTTAGGTGGAATGAGCAGTTCTTC. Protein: CASSQDPSGTLRWNEQFF.

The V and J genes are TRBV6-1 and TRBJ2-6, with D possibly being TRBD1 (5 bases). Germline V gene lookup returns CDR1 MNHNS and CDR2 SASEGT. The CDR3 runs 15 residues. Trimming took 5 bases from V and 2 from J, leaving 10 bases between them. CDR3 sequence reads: CASSSRVAGANVLTF. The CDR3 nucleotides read TGTGCCAGCAGTTCCAGGGTTGCTGGGGCCAACGTCCTGACTTTC.

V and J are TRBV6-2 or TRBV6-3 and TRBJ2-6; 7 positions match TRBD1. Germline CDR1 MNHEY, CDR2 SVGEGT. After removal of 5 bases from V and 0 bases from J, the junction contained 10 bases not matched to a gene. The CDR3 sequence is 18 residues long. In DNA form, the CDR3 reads TGTGCCAGCAGTCCTTGGACAGGAAGATTCTCTGGGGCCAACGTCCTGACTTTC. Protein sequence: CASSPWTGRFSGANVLTF.

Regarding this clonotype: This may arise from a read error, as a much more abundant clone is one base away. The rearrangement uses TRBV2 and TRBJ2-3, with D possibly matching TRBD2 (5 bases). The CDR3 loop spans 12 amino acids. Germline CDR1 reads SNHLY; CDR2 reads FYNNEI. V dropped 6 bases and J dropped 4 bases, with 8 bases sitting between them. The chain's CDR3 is CASRRDPDTQYF. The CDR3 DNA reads TGTGCCAGCAGGAGGGATCCAGATACGCAGTATTTT.